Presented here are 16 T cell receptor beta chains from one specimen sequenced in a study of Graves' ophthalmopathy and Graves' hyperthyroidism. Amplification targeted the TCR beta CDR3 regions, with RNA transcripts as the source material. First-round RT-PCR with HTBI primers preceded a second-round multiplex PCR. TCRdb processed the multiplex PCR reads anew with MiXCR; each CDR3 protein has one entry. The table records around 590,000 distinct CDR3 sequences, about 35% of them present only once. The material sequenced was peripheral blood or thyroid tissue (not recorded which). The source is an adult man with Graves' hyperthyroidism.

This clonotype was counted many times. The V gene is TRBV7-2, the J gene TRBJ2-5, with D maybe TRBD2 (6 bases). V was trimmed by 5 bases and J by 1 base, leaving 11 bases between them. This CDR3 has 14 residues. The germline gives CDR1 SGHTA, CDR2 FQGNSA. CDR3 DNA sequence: TGTGCCAGCAGCCTTTTAGCGGCCCAAGAGACCCAGTACTTC. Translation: CASSLLAAQETQYF. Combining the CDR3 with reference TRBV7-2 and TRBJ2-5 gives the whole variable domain GAGVSQSPSNKVTEKGKDVELRCDPISGHTALYWYRQSLGQGLEFLIYFQGNSAPDKSGLPSDRFSAERTGGSVSTLTIQRTQQEDSAVYLCASSLLAAQETQYFGPGTRLLVL.

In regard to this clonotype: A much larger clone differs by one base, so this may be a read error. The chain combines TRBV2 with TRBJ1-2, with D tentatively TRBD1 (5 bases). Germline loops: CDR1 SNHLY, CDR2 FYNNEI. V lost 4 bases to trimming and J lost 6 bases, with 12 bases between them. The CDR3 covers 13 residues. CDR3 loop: CASSGWGSDGYTF. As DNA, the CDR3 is TGTGCCAGCAGTGGATGGGGGAGCGATGGCTACACCTTC.

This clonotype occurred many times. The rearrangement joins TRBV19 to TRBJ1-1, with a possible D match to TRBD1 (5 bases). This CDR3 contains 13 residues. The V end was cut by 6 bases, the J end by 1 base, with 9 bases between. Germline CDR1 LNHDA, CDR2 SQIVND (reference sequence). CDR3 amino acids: CASRIGTNTEAFF. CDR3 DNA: TGTGCCAGTAGGATTGGGACGAACACTGAAGCTTTCTTT.

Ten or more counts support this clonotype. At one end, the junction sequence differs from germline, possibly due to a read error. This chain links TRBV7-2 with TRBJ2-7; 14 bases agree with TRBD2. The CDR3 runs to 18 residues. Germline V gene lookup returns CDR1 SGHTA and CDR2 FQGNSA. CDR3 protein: CASSLAGTSGRFPYEQYF. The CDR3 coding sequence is TGTGCCAGCAGCCTAGCGGGGACTAGCGGGAGATTTCCCTACGAGCAGTACTTC.

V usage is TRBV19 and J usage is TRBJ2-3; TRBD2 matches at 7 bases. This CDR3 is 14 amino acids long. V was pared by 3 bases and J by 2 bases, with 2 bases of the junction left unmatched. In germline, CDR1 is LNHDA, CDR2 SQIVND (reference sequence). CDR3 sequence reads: CASSIGGFTDTQYF. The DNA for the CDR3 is TGTGCCAGTAGTATCGGGGGGTTCACAGATACGCAGTATTTT.

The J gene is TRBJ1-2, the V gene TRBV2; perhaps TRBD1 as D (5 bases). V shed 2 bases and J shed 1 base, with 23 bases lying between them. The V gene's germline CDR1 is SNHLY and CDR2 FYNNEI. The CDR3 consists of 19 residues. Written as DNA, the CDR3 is TGTGCCAGCAGTGAATTGGTGGCTAGCGGGGGACTCCTTAACTATGGCTACACCTTC. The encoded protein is CASSELVASGGLLNYGYTF. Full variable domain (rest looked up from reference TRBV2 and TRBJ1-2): EPEVTQTPSHQVTQMGQEVILRCVPISNHLYFYWYRQILGQKVEFLVSFYNNEISEKSEIFDDQFSVERPDGSNFTLKIRSTKLEDSAMYFCASSELVASGGLLNYGYTFGSGTRLTVV.

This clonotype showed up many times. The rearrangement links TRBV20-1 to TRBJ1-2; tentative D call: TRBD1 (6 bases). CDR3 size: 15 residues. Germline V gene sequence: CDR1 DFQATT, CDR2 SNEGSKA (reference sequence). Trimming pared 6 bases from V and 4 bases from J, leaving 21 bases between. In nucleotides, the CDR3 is TGCAGTGCCCAGGGGCCGTCTGAATGGGTCTATGGCTACACCTTC. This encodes CSAQGPSEWVYGYTF.

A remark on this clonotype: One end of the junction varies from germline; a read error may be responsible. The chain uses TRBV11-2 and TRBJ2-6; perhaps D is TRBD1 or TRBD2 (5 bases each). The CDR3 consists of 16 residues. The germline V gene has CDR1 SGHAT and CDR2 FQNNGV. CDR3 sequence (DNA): TGTGCCAGCAGCTTAGAAGGGAGCTCTGGGGCCAACGTCCCGACTTTC. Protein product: CASSLEGSSGANVPTF.

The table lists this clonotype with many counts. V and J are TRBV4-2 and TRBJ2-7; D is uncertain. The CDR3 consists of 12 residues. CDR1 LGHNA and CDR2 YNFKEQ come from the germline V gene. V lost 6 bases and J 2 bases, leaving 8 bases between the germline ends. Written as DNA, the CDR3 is TGTGCCAGCAGTAATGGGGCCTACGAGCAGTACTTC. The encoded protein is CASSNGAYEQYF.

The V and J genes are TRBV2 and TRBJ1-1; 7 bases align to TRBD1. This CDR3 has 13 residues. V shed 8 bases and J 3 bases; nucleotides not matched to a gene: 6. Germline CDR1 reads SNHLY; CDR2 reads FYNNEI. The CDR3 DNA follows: TGTGCCAGCGAGCCAACAGGGGACACTGAAGCTTTCTTT. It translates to CASEPTGDTEAFF.

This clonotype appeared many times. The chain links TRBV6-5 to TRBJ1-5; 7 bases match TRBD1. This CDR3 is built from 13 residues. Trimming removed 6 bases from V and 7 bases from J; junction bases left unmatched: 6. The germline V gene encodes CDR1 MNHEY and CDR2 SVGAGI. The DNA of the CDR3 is TGTGCCAGCAGCCTCACAGGGGACCAGCCCCAGCATTTT. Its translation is CASSLTGDQPQHF.

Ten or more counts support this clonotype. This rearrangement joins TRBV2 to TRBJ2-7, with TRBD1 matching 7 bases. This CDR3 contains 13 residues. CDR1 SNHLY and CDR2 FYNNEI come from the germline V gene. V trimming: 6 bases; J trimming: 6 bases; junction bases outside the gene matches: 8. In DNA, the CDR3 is TGTGCCAGCAGGATAGGGGGCGGCGGCGAGCAGTACTTC. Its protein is CASRIGGGGEQYF.

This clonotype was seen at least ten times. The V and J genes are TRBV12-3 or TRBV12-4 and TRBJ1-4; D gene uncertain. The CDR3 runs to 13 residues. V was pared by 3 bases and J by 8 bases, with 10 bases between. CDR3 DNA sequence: TGTGCCAGCAGTTTTAAAGGAGGAGAAAAACTGTTTTTT. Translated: CASSFKGGEKLFF.

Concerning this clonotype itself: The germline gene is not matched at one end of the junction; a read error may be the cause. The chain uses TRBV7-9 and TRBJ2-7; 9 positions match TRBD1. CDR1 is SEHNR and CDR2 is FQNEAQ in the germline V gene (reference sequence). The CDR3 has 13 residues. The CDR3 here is CASSDRDRDPRSF. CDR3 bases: TGTGCCAGCAGCGACCGGGACAGGGATCCGCGAAGCTTC.

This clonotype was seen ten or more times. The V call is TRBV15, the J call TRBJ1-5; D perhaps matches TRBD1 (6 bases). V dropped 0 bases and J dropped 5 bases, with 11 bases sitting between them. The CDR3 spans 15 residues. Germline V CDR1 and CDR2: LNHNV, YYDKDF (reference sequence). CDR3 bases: TGTGCCACCAGCAGAGATAGGGGGGCCCATCAGCCCCAGCATTTT. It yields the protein CATSRDRGAHQPQHF. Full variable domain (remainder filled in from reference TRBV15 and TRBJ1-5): DAMVIQNPRYQVTQFGKPVTLSCSQTLNHNVMYWYQQKSSQAPKLLFHYYDKDFNNEADTPDNFQSRRPNTSFCFLDIRSPGLGDTAMYLCATSRDRGAHQPQHFGDGTRLSIL.

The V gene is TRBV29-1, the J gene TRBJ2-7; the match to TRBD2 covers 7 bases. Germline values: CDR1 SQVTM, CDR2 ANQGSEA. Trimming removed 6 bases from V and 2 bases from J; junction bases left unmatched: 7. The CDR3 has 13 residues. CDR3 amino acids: CSVGGGLTYEQYF. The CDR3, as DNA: TGCAGCGTAGGCGGGGGATTAACCTACGAGCAGTACTTC.